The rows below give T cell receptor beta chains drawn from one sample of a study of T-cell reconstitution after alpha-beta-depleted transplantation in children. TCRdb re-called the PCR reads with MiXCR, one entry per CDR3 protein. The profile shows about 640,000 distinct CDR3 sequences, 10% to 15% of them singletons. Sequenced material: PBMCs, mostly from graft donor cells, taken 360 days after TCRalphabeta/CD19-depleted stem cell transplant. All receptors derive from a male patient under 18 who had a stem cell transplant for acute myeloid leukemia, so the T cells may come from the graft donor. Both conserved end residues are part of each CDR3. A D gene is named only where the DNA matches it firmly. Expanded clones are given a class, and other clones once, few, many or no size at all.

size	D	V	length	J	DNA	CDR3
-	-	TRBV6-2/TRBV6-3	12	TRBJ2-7	TGTGCCATCCGCCCGATTAGCGGAGAGCAGTACTTC	CAIRPISGEQYF
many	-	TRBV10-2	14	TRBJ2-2	TGCGCCAGCAGCCCCGTTGGAGCCTGGGGGGAGCTGTTTTTT	CASSPVGAWGELFF
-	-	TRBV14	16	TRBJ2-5	TGTGCCAGCAGCCAATTCGGGCAGGGAGTCCAAGAGACCCAGTACTTC	CASSQFGQGVQETQYF
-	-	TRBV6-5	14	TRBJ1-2	TGTGCCAGCAGTTACACGACAGTTTCTTATGGCTACACCTTC	CASSYTTVSYGYTF
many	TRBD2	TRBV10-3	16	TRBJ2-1	TGTGCCATCAGTGGTAGACTAGCGGGAGACCACAATGAGCAGTTCTTC	CAISGRLAGDHNEQFF
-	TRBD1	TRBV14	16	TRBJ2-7	TGTGCCAGCAGCCAGAGTTGGGACAGGGGGACGAACGAGCAGTACTTC	CASSQSWDRGTNEQYF
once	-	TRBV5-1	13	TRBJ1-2	TGCGCCAGCACTATGGTCCCGGGGGACGGCTACACCTTC	CASTMVPGDGYTF
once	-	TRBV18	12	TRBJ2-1	TGTGCCAGCTCACCAGAGGCGTTCGGGCAGTTCTTC	CASSPEAFGQFF
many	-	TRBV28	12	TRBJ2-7	TGTGCCAGCAGTTTATTTGTCCACGAGCAGTACTTC	CASSLFVHEQYF
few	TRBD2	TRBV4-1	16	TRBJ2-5	TGCGCCAGCAGCCAAGCCTTTGGACTAGGGGAGGAGACCCAGTACTTC	CASSQAFGLGEETQYF
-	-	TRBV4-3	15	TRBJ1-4	TGCGCCAGCAGCCCGGGTTCCGGGACACCGGAAAAACTGTTTTTT	CASSPGSGTPEKLFF
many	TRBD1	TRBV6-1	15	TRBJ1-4	TGTGCCAGCAGTCCATGGACAGGGGGGAGCGAAAAACTGTTTTTT	CASSPWTGGSEKLFF
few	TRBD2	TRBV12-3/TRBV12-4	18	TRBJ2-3	TGTGCCAGCAGTTTAATGTTTGGACTAGCGGGGAGCACAGATACGCAGTATTTT	CASSLMFGLAGSTDTQYF
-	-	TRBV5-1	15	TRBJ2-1	TGCGCCAGCAGCTTAACTACGACCCATGGCGCTGAGCAGTTCTTC	CASSLTTTHGAEQFF
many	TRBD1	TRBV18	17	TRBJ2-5	TGTGCCAGCTCACCATTAAGGCTACAGGGGGATCAAGAGACCCAGTACTTC	CASSPLRLQGDQETQYF
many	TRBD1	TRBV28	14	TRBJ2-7	TGTGCCAGCAGCCGGGACAGGGGGCAATACGAGCAGTACTTC	CASSRDRGQYEQYF
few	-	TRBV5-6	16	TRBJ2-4	TGTGCCAGCAGCTTTCAGGGGCTGCTAGCCAAAAACATTCAGTACTTC	CASSFQGLLAKNIQYF
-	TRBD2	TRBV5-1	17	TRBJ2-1	TGCGCCAGCAGCGGGATAACTAGCGGGAGATCGTCTGATGAGCAGTTCTTC	CASSGITSGRSSDEQFF
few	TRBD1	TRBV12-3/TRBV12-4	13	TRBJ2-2	TGTGCCAGCACCCGAAGACAGGGGGGGGAGCTGTTTTTT	CASTRRQGGELFF
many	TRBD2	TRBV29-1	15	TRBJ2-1	TGCAGCGTTCTTCCGCCGGGACTAGCGGGAGCGAAGCAGTTCTTC	CSVLPPGLAGAKQFF
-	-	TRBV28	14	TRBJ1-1	TGTGCCAGCAGCACTATGACAGCGAACACTGAAGCTTTCTTT	CASSTMTANTEAFF
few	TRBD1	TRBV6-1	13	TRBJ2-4	TGTGCCAGCAGTCTCGGACAGGGAGCCATTCAGTACTTC	CASSLGQGAIQYF
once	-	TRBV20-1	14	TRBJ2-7	TGCAGTGCGAAGCTACCGAGACAGTCCTACGAGCAGTACTTC	CSAKLPRQSYEQYF
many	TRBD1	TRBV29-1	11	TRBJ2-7	TGCAGCGCTGGACAGGGCTACGAGCAGTACTTC	CSAGQGYEQYF
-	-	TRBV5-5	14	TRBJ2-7	TGTGCCAGCAGCTTGGTTTTTACAGGGAACGAGCAGTACTTC	CASSLVFTGNEQYF
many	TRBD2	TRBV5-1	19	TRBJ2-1	TGCGCCAGCAGCCCCGTATACACCATTCTAGCGGGAGTTGGGGATGAGCAGTTCTTC	CASSPVYTILAGVGDEQFF
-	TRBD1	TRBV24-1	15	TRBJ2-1	TGTGCCACCAGTGACGGAGGACAGGGGGGGAATGAGCAGTTCTTC	CATSDGGQGGNEQFF